These 17 T cell receptor beta chains were sequenced from one sample in a study of T-cell reconstitution after alpha-beta-depleted transplantation in children. Construction of the TCRbeta library involved unique molecular identifiers. MiXCR was run by TCRdb on the PCR reads, yielding one entry per CDR3 protein. The table shows around 670,000 distinct CDR3 sequences, with 13% occurring only once. The input for sequencing was PBMCs, taken before TCRalphabeta/CD19-depleted stem cell transplant. Receptors were obtained from a girl aged 2 to 10 with congenital amegakaryocytic thrombocytopenia, due to receive a stem cell transplant.

This clonotype was seen more than once but under ten times. The chain uses TRBV10-3 and TRBJ1-2; D perhaps matches TRBD1 (5 bases). The V and J ends lost 2 bases and 7 bases respectively, with 14 bases between them. Germline V gene data show CDR1 as ENHRY and CDR2 as SYGVKD. This CDR3 spans 14 amino acids. CDR3 protein: CAISERSTGGGYTF. The DNA for the CDR3 is TGTGCCATCAGTGAGCGGTCAACGGGGGGTGGCTACACCTTC.

This clonotype has ten or more counts. This chain connects TRBV12-3 or TRBV12-4 to TRBJ1-5; TRBD1 agrees at 10 bases. This CDR3 comprises 17 residues. Trimming removed 2 bases from V and 2 bases from J; junction bases left unmatched: 6. CDR3 residues: CASSLSGQGIGNQPQHF. CDR3 in DNA: TGTGCCAGCAGTTTATCGGGACAGGGGATCGGCAATCAGCCCCAGCATTTT.

This clonotype has ten or more counts. The V gene is TRBV12-3 or TRBV12-4, the J gene TRBJ2-1; 7 bases are a match to TRBD2. V shed 6 bases and J 2 bases; nucleotides not matched to a gene: 22. This CDR3 has 20 amino acids. The CDR3 reads CASSLITWSFGRGPYNEQFF. The CDR3 DNA reads as TGTGCCAGCAGCTTAATAACTTGGTCGTTTGGGAGGGGCCCCTACAATGAGCAGTTCTTC.

V is TRBV12-3 or TRBV12-4 and J is TRBJ2-7, with TRBD1 matching 7 bases. The CDR3 has 12 amino acids. V lost 5 bases, J lost 7 bases, and 5 bases stayed unmatched. The CDR3 is CASSGDSQEQYF. The CDR3 DNA follows: TGTGCCAGCAGTGGGGACAGTCAAGAGCAGTACTTC.

This clonotype was counted between two and nine times. J is TRBJ2-2 and V is TRBV28; no firm D call. Per germline, CDR1 MDHEN and CDR2 SYDVKM. Trimming took 7 bases from V and 2 from J, leaving 5 bases between them. CDR3 length: 12 residues. The CDR3 loop is CASNKNTGELFF. The CDR3 region has the DNA TGTGCCAGCAACAAAAACACCGGGGAGCTGTTTTTT.

Comment on this clonotype: This could be a read error, since a much larger clone is one nucleotide away. The chain uses TRBV5-1 and TRBJ1-4, with TRBD1 as a possible D gene (5 bases). CDR1 and CDR2 from the germline V gene are SGHRS and YFSETQ. V was shortened by 7 bases and J by 4 bases, with 20 bases between the two germline ends. This CDR3 contains 16 residues. The CDR3 region has the DNA TGCGCCAGCTTCACAACGCCGGGACGGCTTAATGAAAAACTGTTTTTT. This gives the protein CASFTTPGRLNEKLFF.

This clonotype has a count of ten or more. The chain uses TRBV29-1 and TRBJ2-7; D not resolved. The germline V gene encodes CDR1 SQVTM and CDR2 ANQGSEA. V shed 7 bases and J shed 11 bases, with 18 bases lying between them. This CDR3 comprises 11 residues. The CDR3 is CSATASDGEYF. The CDR3 DNA is TGCAGCGCTACTGCCTCGGATGGCGAGTACTTC.

V usage is TRBV25-1 and J usage is TRBJ2-2, with TRBD1 identical over 7 bases. The CDR3 contains 17 residues. CDR1 and CDR2 (germline): MGHDK, SYGVNS. With V trimmed by 1 base and J by 7 bases, 12 bases remained unmatched. This CDR3 is CASSEFSETGMVGELFF. In DNA form, the CDR3 reads TGTGCCAGCAGTGAATTTAGTGAGACAGGGATGGTCGGGGAGCTGTTTTTT.

About this clonotype itself: In this CDR3 the conserved last residue, phenylalanine or tryptophan, is missing, so a read error is likely. The chain recombines TRBV30 with TRBJ2-7; 7 positions agree with TRBD1. With 2 bases clipped from V and 4 bases from J, the junction kept 8 bases outside the gene matches. CDR3 size: 14 residues. From germline, CDR1 is GTSNPN and CDR2 SVGIG (reference sequence). The CDR3 nucleotides are TGTGCCTGGAGTCCAGACAGGGTTCAGTACGAGCAGTACTAC. Amino acid sequence: CAWSPDRVQYEQYY.

This clonotype was seen more than once but under ten times. The chain links TRBV9 to TRBJ2-1, with 8 bases lining up with TRBD2. Germline values: CDR1 SGDLS, CDR2 YYNGEE. V gave up 0 bases and J gave up 2 bases; unmatched junction bases: 7. The CDR3 length is 17 residues. DNA for the CDR3: TGTGCCAGCAGCGTAGCTTTGCGGGAGGAACCCTACAATGAGCAGTTCTTC. Its protein is CASSVALREEPYNEQFF.

This clonotype was counted many times. The V and J genes are TRBV20-1 and TRBJ2-1; 9 bases are shared with TRBD2. Looked up from germline, CDR1 is DFQATT and CDR2 is SNEGSKA (reference sequence). The CDR3 length is 16 residues. V dropped 0 bases and J dropped 6; count of bases not matched to a gene: 9. Here the CDR3 reads CSARDMLAGKLNEQFF. The DNA of the CDR3 is TGCAGTGCTAGAGATATGCTAGCGGGAAAGCTCAATGAGCAGTTCTTC.

This clonotype was seen many times. J is TRBJ2-7 and V is TRBV5-1; 8 nucleotides align to TRBD2. The CDR3 extends over 15 amino acids. The V segment lost 6 bases and the J segment 5 bases; nucleotides outside the gene matches: 13. CDR1 and CDR2 from the germline V gene are SGHRS and YFSETQ. CDR3 DNA: TGCGCCAGCACCCTTAGCGGGAATAGGGTTGACGAGCAGTACTTC. It yields the protein CASTLSGNRVDEQYF.

The chain carries TRBV20-1 and TRBJ2-1; D might be TRBD1 or TRBD2, each matching 6 bases. Looked up from germline, CDR1 is DFQATT and CDR2 is SNEGSKA (reference sequence). Trimming left V 0 bases short and J 3 bases short, with 21 bases between. CDR3 length: 18 amino acids. CDR3 region: CSARDPGSRGRFYNEQFF. For the CDR3, the DNA is TGCAGTGCTAGAGATCCGGGGAGTAGGGGGAGGTTCTACAATGAGCAGTTCTTC.

In this sample, this clonotype turned up many times. This chain links TRBV20-1 with TRBJ2-7; 7 bases agree with TRBD1. There are 14 residues in the CDR3. Germline CDR1 DFQATT, CDR2 SNEGSKA (reference sequence). J was trimmed by 4 bases and V by 6 bases; bases with no gene match: 12. CDR3 nucleotide sequence: TGCAGTGCAGTTCGACCGGGACAGACATACGAGCAGTACTTC. It translates to CSAVRPGQTYEQYF.

This clonotype has ten or more counts. The rearrangement uses TRBV20-1 and TRBJ2-1; D unclear. Germline CDR1 and CDR2: DFQATT and SNEGSKA (reference sequence). V lost 5 bases to trimming and J lost 4 bases, with 21 bases between them. The CDR3 runs 16 residues. The CDR3 bases are TGCAGTGCTGAGGCTGACCAATACATTATATACAATGAGCAGTTCTTC. This codes for CSAEADQYIIYNEQFF.

This clonotype was observed at least ten times. V usage is TRBV20-1 and J usage is TRBJ1-1, with D unresolved. From germline, CDR1 is DFQATT and CDR2 SNEGSKA (reference sequence). This CDR3 comprises 13 residues. With 3 bases removed from V and 4 bases from J, the gap between germline ends came to 12 bases. The CDR3 is CSASRAELTEAFF. The CDR3, as DNA: TGCAGTGCTAGTCGCGCGGAGCTCACTGAAGCTTTCTTT.

The V and J genes are TRBV7-6 and TRBJ2-1, with 7 bases identical to TRBD1. The germline CDR1 and CDR2 sequences are SGHVS and FNYEAQ. V lost 0 bases, J lost 3 bases, and 11 bases stayed unmatched. CDR3 length: 18 amino acids. Here the CDR3 reads CASSLAPRDRVLYNEQFF. For the CDR3, the DNA is TGTGCCAGCAGCTTAGCACCCAGGGACAGAGTCCTCTACAATGAGCAGTTCTTC.